The following is a TCR beta chain sequence with its context. Antigen specificity is unknown. This CDR3 comprises 14 residues. Looked up from germline, CDR1 is SGHRS and CDR2 is YFSETQ. The V and J ends lost 1 base and 1 base respectively, with 8 bases between them. Assay used: immunoSEQ multiplex PCR; TCRdb lists only in-frame clones, some missing. The sample has tens of thousands of clones, roughly nine tenths seen once. The entry originates in a study of T cell clones after liver transplantation. Study-level information: Standard immunosuppression, with no induction, continued until 12-24 months after transplant. At least one year of complete immunosuppression withdrawal without enzymes over twice normal defined tolerance.

The study, taken as a whole, reports: Graft donor-reactive T cells may have migrated into the graft rather than being deleted. Compared with third party-reactive sequences, donor-reactive ones declined more, independent of withdrawal success.

The TCR sequence derives from a human donor who received a liver transplant. This chain connects TRBV5-1 to TRBJ1-1; D is unresolved. Source: CD4+ T cells from blood, taken before liver transplant. This chain's CDR3 is CASSLTPGNTEAFF. The CDR3 nucleotides are TGCGCCAGCAGCTTGACCCCGGGGAACACTGAAGCTTTCTTT.